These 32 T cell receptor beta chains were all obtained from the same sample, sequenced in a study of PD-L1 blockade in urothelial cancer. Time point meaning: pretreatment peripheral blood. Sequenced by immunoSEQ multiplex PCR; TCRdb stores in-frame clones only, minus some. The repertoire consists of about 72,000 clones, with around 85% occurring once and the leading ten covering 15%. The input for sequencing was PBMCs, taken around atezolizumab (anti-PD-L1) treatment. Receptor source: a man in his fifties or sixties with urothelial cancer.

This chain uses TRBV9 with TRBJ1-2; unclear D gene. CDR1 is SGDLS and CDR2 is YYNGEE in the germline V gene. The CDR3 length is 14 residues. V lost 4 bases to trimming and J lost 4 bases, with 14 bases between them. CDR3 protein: CASSPAEAFYGYTF. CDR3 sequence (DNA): TGTGCCAGCAGCCCGGCCGAGGCATTCTATGGCTACACCTTC.

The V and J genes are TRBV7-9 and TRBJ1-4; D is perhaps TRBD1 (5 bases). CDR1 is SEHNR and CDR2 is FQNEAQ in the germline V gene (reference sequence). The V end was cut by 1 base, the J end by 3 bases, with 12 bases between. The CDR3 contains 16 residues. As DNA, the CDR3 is TGTGCCAGCAGCTTAGTTGGTGGGGGGGCTAATGAAAAACTGTTTTTT. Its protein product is CASSLVGGGANEKLFF. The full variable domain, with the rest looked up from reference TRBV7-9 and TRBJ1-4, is DTGVSQNPRHKITKRGQNVTFRCDPISEHNRLYWYRQTLGQGPEFLTYFQNEAQLEKSRLLSDRFSAERPKGSFSTLEIQRTEQGDSAMYLCASSLVGGGANEKLFFGSGTQLSVL.

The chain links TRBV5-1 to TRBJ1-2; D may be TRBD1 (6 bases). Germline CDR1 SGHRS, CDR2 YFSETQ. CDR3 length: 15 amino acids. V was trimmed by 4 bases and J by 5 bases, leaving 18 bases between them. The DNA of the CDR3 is TGCGCCAGCAGCCAGGCGCTTACAGGGCTGTATGGCTACACCTTC. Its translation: CASSQALTGLYGYTF.

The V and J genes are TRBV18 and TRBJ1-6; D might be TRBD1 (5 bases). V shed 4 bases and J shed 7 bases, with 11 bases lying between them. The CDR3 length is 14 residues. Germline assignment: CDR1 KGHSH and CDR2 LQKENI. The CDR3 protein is CASSQTDYNSPLHF. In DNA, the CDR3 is TGTGCCAGCTCACAGACAGATTACAATTCACCCCTCCACTTT.

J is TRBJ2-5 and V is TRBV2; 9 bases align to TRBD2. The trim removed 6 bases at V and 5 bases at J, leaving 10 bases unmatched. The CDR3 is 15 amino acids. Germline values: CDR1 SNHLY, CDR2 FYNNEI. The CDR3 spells CASRRGRGGPETQYF. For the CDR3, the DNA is TGTGCCAGCAGGAGGGGGCGGGGGGGCCCGGAGACCCAGTACTTC.

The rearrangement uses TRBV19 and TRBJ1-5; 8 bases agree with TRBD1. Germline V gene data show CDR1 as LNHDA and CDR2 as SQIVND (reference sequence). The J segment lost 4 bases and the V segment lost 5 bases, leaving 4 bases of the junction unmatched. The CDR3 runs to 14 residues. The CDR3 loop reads CASSSRDRNQPQHF. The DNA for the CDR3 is TGTGCCAGTAGTTCTCGGGACAGGAATCAGCCCCAGCATTTT.

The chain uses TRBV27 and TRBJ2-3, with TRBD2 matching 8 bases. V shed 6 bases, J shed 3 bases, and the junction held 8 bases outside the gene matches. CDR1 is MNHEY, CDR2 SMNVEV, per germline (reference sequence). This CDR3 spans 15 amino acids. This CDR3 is CASSHPGGQTDTQYF. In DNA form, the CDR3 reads TGTGCCAGCAGCCATCCGGGGGGGCAAACAGATACGCAGTATTTT.

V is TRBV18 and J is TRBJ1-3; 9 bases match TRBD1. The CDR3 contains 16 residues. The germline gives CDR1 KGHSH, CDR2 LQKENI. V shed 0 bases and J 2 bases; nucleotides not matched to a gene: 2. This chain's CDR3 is CASSPPRTGAGNTIYF. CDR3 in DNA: TGTGCCAGCTCACCACCTAGGACAGGGGCTGGAAACACCATATATTTT.

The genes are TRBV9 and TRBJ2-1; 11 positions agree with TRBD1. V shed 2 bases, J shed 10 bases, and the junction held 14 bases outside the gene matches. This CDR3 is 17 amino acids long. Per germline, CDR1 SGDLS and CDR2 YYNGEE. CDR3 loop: CASSVMPTGTGGSEQFF. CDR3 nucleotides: TGTGCCAGCAGCGTGATGCCCACCGGGACAGGGGGGAGCGAGCAGTTCTTC.

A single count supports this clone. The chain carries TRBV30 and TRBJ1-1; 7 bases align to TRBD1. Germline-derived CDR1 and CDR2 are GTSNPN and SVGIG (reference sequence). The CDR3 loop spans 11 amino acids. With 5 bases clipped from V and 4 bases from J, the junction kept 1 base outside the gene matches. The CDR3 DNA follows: TGTGCCTGGCAGGGGGGCACTGAAGCTTTCTTT. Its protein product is CAWQGGTEAFF.

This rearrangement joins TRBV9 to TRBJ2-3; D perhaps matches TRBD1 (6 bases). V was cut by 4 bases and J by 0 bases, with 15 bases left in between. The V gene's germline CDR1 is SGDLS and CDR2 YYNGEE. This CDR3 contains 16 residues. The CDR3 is CASSTPGQTSTDTQYF. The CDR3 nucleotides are TGTGCCAGCAGCACACCGGGACAAACTAGCACAGATACGCAGTATTTT.

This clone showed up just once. CDR3 in amino acids: CASSVESGGFTDTQYF. The CDR3 nucleotides read TGTGCCAGCAGCGTAGAATCGGGGGGGTTCACAGATACGCAGTATTTT. The chain links TRBV9 to TRBJ2-3; 8 bases align to TRBD2. CDR1 is SGDLS, CDR2 YYNGEE, per germline. V gave up 0 bases and J gave up 2 bases; unmatched junction bases: 5. The CDR3 has 16 residues. The full variable domain, in which reference TRBV9 and TRBJ2-3 provide the parts outside the CDR3, is DSGVTQTPKHLITATGQRVTLRCSPRSGDLSVYWYQQSLDQGLQFLIQYYNGEERAKGNILERFSAQQFPDLHSELNLSSLELGDSALYFCASSVESGGFTDTQYFGPGTRLTVL.

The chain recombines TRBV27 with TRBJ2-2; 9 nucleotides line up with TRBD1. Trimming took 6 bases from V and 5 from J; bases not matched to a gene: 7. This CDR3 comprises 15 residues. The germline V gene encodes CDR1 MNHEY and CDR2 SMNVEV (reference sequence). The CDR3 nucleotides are TGTGCCAGCAGCCGGGGACAGGGTTATACCGGGGAGCTGTTTTTT. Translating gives CASSRGQGYTGELFF.

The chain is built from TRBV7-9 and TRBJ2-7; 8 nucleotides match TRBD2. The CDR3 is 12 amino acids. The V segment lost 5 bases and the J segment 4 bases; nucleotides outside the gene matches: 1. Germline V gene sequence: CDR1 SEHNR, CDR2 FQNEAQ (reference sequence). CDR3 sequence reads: CASSRLAYEQYF. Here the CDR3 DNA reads TGTGCCAGCAGCCGACTAGCGTACGAGCAGTACTTC.

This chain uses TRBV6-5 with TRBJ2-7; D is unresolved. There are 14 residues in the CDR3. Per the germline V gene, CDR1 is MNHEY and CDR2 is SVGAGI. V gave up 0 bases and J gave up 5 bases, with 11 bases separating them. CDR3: CASSYSLTTNEQYF. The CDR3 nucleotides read TGTGCCAGCAGTTACTCCCTTACTACAAACGAGCAGTACTTC.

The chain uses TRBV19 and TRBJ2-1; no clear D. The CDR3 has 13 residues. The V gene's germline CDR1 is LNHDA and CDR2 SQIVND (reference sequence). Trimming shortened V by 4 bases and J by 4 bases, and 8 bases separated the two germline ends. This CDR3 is CASSKARYNEQFF. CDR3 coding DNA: TGTGCCAGTAGTAAAGCACGGTACAATGAGCAGTTCTTC. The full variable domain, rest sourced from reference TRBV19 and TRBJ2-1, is DGGITQSPKYLFRKEGQNVTLSCEQNLNHDAMYWYRQDPGQGLRLIYYSQIVNDFQKGDIAEGYSVSREKKESFPLTVTSAQKNPTAFYLCASSKARYNEQFFGPGTRLTVL.

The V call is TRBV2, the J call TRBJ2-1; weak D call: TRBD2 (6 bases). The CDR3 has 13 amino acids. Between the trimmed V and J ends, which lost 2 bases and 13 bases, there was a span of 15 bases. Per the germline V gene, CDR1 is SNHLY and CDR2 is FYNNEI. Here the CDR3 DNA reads TGTGCCAGCAGTGAACGCGGGACCGCTGGCCAGTTCTTC. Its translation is CASSERGTAGQFF.

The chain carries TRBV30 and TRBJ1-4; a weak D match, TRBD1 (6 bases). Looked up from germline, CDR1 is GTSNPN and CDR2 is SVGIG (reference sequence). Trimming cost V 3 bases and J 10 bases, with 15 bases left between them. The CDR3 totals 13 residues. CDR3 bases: TGTGCCTGGAGGACAGGACCGTGGGGAAAACTGTTTTTT. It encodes CAWRTGPWGKLFF.

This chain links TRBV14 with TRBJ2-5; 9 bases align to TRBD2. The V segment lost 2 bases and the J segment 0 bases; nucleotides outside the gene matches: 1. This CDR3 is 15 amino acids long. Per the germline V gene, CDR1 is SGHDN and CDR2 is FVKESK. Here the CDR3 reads CASSQLAGYQETQYF. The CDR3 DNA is TGTGCCAGCAGCCAACTAGCGGGGTACCAAGAGACCCAGTACTTC.

DNA of the CDR3: TGTGCCAGCAGTGAAGTAGGGGGCGGGACTGAAGCTTTCTTT. This translates into CASSEVGGGTEAFF. The chain uses TRBV6-1 and TRBJ1-1, with 7 bases fitting TRBD1. The CDR3 has 14 residues. V dropped 1 base and J dropped 5; count of bases not matched to a gene: 4. The germline CDR1 and CDR2 sequences are MNHNS and SASEGT.

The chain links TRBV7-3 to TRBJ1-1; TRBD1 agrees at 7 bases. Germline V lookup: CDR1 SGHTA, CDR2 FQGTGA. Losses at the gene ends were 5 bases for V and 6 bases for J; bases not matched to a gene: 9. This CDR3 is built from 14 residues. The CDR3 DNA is TGTGCCAGCAGCAAAACAGGGGTTATCTCTGAAGCTTTCTTT. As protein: CASSKTGVISEAFF. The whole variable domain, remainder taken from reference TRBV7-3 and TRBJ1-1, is GAGVSQTPSNKVTEKGKYVELRCDPISGHTALYWYRQSLGQGPEFLIYFQGTGAADDSGLPNDRFFAVRPEGSVSTLKIQRTERGDSAVYLCASSKTGVISEAFFGQGTRLTVV.

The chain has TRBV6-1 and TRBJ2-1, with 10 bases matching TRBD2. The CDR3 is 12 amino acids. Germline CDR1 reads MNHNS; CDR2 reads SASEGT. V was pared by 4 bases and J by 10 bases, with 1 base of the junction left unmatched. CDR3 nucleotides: TGTGCCAGCAGTGCGGGACTAGCGGAGCAGTTCTTC. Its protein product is CASSAGLAEQFF.

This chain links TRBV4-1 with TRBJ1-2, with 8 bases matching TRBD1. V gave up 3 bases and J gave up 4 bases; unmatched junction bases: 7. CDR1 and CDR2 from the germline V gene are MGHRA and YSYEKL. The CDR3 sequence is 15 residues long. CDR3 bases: TGCGCCAGCAGCCAGCCGACAGGGGCCCTCTATGGCTACACCTTC. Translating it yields CASSQPTGALYGYTF.

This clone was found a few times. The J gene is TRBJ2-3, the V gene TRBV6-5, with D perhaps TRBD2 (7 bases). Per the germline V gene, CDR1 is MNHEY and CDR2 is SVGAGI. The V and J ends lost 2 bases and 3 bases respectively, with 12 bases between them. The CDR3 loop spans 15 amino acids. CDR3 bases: TGTGCCAGCAGTTACAGGGGGGGCCGAACAGATACGCAGTATTTT. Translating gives CASSYRGGRTDTQYF.

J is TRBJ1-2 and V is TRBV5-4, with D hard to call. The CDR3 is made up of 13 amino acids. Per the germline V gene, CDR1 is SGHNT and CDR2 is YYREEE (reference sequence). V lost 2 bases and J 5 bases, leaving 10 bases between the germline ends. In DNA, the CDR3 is TGTGCCAGCAGCTTATCTACGGGGTATGGCTACACCTTC. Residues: CASSLSTGYGYTF.

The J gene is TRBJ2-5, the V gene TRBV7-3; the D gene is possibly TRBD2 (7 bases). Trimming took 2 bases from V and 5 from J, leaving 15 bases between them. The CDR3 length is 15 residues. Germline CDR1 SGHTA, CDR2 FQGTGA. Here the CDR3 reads CASSLRGGAGETQYF. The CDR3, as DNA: TGTGCCAGCAGCTTACGTGGGGGGGCGGGGGAGACCCAGTACTTC.

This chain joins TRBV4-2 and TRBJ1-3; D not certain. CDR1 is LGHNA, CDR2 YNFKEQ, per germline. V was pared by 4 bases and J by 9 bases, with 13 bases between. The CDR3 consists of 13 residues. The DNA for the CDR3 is TGTGCCAGCAGCCCGCGACGGGTCACCACCATATATTTT. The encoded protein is CASSPRRVTTIYF.

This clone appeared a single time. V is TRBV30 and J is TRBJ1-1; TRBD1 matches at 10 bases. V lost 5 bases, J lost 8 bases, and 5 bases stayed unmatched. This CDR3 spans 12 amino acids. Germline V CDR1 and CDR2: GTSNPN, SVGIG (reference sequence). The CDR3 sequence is CAWGTGAREAFF. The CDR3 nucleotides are TGTGCCTGGGGGACAGGGGCGAGAGAAGCTTTCTTT.

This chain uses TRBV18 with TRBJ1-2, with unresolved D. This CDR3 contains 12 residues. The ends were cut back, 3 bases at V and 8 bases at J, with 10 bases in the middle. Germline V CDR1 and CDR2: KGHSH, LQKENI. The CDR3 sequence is CASSPGPPGYTF. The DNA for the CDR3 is TGTGCCAGCTCACCGGGCCCCCCCGGCTACACCTTC.

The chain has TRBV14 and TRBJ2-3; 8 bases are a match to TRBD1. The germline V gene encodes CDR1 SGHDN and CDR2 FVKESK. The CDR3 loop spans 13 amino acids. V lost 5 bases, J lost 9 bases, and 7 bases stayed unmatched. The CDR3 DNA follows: TGTGCCAGCAGCTCTAGACCAGGGGGCACGCAGTATTTT. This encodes CASSSRPGGTQYF.

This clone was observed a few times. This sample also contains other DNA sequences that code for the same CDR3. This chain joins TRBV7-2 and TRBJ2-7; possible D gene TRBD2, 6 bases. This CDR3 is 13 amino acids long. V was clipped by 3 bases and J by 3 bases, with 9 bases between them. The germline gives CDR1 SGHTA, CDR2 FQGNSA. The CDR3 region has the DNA TGTGCCAGCAGCTTTGGAGGGAGCTACGAGCAGTACTTC. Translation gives CASSFGGSYEQYF.

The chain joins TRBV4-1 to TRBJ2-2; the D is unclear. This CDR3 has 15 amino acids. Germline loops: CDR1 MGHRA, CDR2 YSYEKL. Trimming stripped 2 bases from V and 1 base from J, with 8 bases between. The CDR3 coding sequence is TGCGCCAGCAGCCAAAAGAGGATGAACACCGGGGAGCTGTTTTTT. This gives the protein CASSQKRMNTGELFF.